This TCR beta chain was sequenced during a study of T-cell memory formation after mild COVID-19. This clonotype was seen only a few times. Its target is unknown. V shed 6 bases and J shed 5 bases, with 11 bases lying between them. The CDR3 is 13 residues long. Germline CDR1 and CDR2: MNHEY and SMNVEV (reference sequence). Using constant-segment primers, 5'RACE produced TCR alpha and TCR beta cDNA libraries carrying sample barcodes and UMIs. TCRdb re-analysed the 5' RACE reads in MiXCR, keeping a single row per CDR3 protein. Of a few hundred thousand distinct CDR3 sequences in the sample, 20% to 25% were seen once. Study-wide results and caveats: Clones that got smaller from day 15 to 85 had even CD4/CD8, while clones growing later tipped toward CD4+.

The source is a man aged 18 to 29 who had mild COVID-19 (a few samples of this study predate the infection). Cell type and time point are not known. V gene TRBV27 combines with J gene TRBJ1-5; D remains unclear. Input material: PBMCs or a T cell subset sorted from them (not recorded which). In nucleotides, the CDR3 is TGTGCCAGCAGCCATTTGAGGTATCAGCCCCAGCATTTT. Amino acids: CASSHLRYQPQHF.